Listed here are 31 T cell receptor beta chains from one sample, sequenced in a study of T cell changes during pregnancy in multiple sclerosis. The method was immunoSEQ multiplex PCR; TCRdb's version includes in-frame clones alone and lacks a portion of them. Of 50,000 to 60,000 clones in the sample, around 90% were seen once. Specimen: CD4+ T cells from peripheral blood mononuclear cells, collected in the first trimester of pregnancy. Source of these receptors: a female donor with multiple sclerosis, enrolled in a pregnancy study.

This chain joins TRBV4-2 and TRBJ2-6, with 10 bases that match TRBD1. CDR1 LGHNA and CDR2 YNFKEQ come from the germline V gene. The CDR3 has 20 amino acids. V trimming: 1 base; J trimming: 0 bases; junction bases outside the gene matches: 9. CDR3 sequence: CASSQVPPGQGSSGANVLTF. The CDR3 DNA reads TGTGCCAGCAGCCAAGTACCTCCGGGACAGGGGAGCTCTGGGGCCAACGTCCTGACTTTC.

V usage is TRBV6-5 and J usage is TRBJ2-2; D is perhaps TRBD1 (5 bases). V was shortened by 2 bases and J by 8 bases, with 9 bases between the two germline ends. CDR1 is MNHEY and CDR2 is SVGAGI in the germline V gene. The CDR3 sequence is 13 residues long. CDR3 loop: CASSYGALGELFF. The CDR3 nucleotides are TGTGCCAGCAGTTACGGGGCATTGGGGGAGCTGTTTTTT.

This clone was recorded once. The V call is TRBV7-2, the J call TRBJ2-4; 8 positions match TRBD1. CDR3 size: 15 residues. Germline CDR1 and CDR2: SGHTA and FQGNSA. V lost 5 bases to trimming and J lost 7 bases; unmatched junction nucleotides: 10. CDR3 protein: CASSARDRFGNIQYF. The DNA for the CDR3 is TGTGCCAGCAGCGCCCGGGACAGGTTTGGTAACATTCAGTACTTC.

This rearrangement joins TRBV5-1 to TRBJ2-5; maybe TRBD2 (5 bases). Germline loops: CDR1 SGHRS, CDR2 YFSETQ. The CDR3 length is 15 residues. V was clipped by 1 base and J by 2 bases, with 12 bases between them. CDR3 sequence: CASSLMEELQETQYF. The CDR3, as DNA: TGCGCCAGCAGCTTGATGGAGGAACTTCAAGAGACCCAGTACTTC.

CDR3 sequence: CASSPDSITGEGSGYTF. The CDR3 DNA sequence: TGTGCCAGCAGCCCCGATAGTATTACAGGGGAAGGGAGCGGCTACACCTTC. The chain carries TRBV7-8 and TRBJ1-2; 7 bases fit TRBD1. CDR1 and CDR2 (germline): SGHVS, FQNEAQ. V dropped 5 bases and J dropped 8; count of bases not matched to a gene: 20. The length of the CDR3 is 17 residues.

The chain employs TRBV4-3 and TRBJ2-5, with D maybe TRBD2 (6 bases). In germline, CDR1 is LGHNA, CDR2 YSLEER. Trimming took off 0 bases at V and 4 bases at J, with 15 bases between the two ends. The CDR3 covers 16 residues. This chain's CDR3 is CASSQDPLTSGETQYF. CDR3 DNA: TGCGCCAGCAGCCAAGACCCCCTGACTAGTGGAGAGACCCAGTACTTC.

As concerns this clone: A read error may account for a junction end that differs from germline. The genes are TRBV27 and TRBJ2-1, with 15 positions matching TRBD2. CDR1 and CDR2 from the germline V gene are MNHEY and SMNVEV (reference sequence). The CDR3 extends over 16 amino acids. In nucleotides, the CDR3 is TGTGCCAGCAGTTTTGTCAGCGGGACTAGCGGGGGGTCCAAAATCTTC. Protein sequence: CASSFVSGTSGGSKIF.

The CDR3 DNA is TGTGCCAGCAGCCCGCGACAGGGACCGGGTGAAAAACTGTTTTTT. As protein: CASSPRQGPGEKLFF. The V call is TRBV7-2, the J call TRBJ1-4; TRBD1 agrees at 7 bases. Trimming cost V 5 bases and J 7 bases; bases outside gene matches: 10. The CDR3 is made up of 15 amino acids. Germline lookup yields CDR1 SGHTA and CDR2 FQGNSA.

The V call is TRBV19, the J call TRBJ2-7, with 9 bases that match TRBD1. V lost 6 bases to trimming and J lost 5 bases; unmatched junction nucleotides: 14. CDR3 size: 16 residues. Germline CDR1 LNHDA, CDR2 SQIVND (reference sequence). In nucleotides, the CDR3 is TGTGCCAGTAGCCGGCGGCCACAGGGGGCGGGAAACGAGCAGTACTTC. It specifies CASSRRPQGAGNEQYF.

The chain joins TRBV5-8 to TRBJ1-1; 8 nucleotides line up with TRBD1. Germline-derived CDR1 and CDR2 are SGHTS and YDEGEE. The CDR3 sequence is 14 residues long. Unmatched junction bases numbered 6, after V lost 3 bases and J lost 5 bases. The CDR3 coding sequence is TGTGCCAGCAGCTCTGACAGGGGAAGGACTGAAGCTTTCTTT. It specifies CASSSDRGRTEAFF.

The genes are TRBV6-6 and TRBJ1-6, with 7 bases that match TRBD1. V was pared by 6 bases and J by 7 bases, with 9 bases of the junction left unmatched. CDR3 length equals 15 residues. Germline loops: CDR1 MNHNY, CDR2 SVGAGI (reference sequence). The CDR3 DNA reads TGTGCCAGCAGGGCACTAGGGGACAGAAATTCACCCCTCCACTTT. Residues: CASRALGDRNSPLHF.

The rearrangement links TRBV25-1 to TRBJ1-4; D perhaps matches TRBD1 (5 bases). The CDR3 is 13 amino acids. V lost 6 bases, J lost 12 bases, and 17 bases lay in between. Looked up from germline, CDR1 is MGHDK and CDR2 is SYGVNS. The CDR3 coding sequence is TGTGCCAGCAGGCAGTGGGGCTCGGGGGAACTGTTTTTT. Translating it yields CASRQWGSGELFF.

This chain connects TRBV7-9 to TRBJ2-1; 8 bases match TRBD2. V gave up 1 base and J gave up 2 bases; unmatched junction bases: 4. Germline V gene sequence: CDR1 SEHNR, CDR2 FQNEAQ (reference sequence). The CDR3 length is 16 residues. As DNA, the CDR3 is TGTGCCAGCAGCTTAGAGGGCGGGGGGCCCTACAATGAGCAGTTCTTC. Translated: CASSLEGGGPYNEQFF.

The V and J genes are TRBV7-2 and TRBJ2-7; no definite D call. Trimming shortened V by 3 bases and J by 3 bases, and 6 bases separated the two germline ends. In germline, CDR1 is SGHTA, CDR2 FQGNSA. The CDR3 loop spans 12 amino acids. This CDR3 reads CASSFRSYEQYF. The CDR3 bases are TGTGCCAGCAGCTTCAGAAGCTACGAGCAGTACTTC.

The chain is built from TRBV7-2 and TRBJ2-1; TRBD2 matches 9 bases. The CDR3 loop spans 19 amino acids. Germline V gene lookup returns CDR1 SGHTA and CDR2 FQGNSA. V was pared by 1 base and J by 0 bases, with 10 bases of the junction left unmatched. CDR3 amino acids: CASSLGQLAGSSSYNEQFF. Here the CDR3 DNA reads TGTGCCAGCAGCTTAGGGCAGCTAGCGGGGTCGAGCTCCTACAATGAGCAGTTCTTC. The variable domain in full, completed from reference TRBV7-2 and TRBJ2-1, reads GAGVSQSPSNKVTEKGKDVELRCDPISGHTALYWYRQSLGQGLEFLIYFQGNSAPDKSGLPSDRFSAERTGGSVSTLTIQRTQQEDSAVYLCASSLGQLAGSSSYNEQFFGPGTRLTVL.

The J gene is TRBJ2-7, the V gene TRBV18; tentative D call: TRBD2 (5 bases). CDR1 and CDR2 from the germline V gene are KGHSH and LQKENI. V lost 3 bases to trimming and J lost 6 bases, with 15 bases between them. This CDR3 spans 14 amino acids. The CDR3 protein is CASSPGSGRSEQYF. The CDR3 DNA follows: TGTGCCAGCTCACCGGGAAGCGGTCGGTCCGAGCAGTACTTC.

The gene calls are TRBV19 and TRBJ1-1; D remains unclear. Trimming pared 1 base from V and 0 bases from J, leaving 3 bases between. The CDR3 loop spans 13 amino acids. Germline values: CDR1 LNHDA, CDR2 SQIVND (reference sequence). As DNA, the CDR3 is TGTGCCAGTAGTATAGTCATGAACACTGAAGCTTTCTTT. It yields the protein CASSIVMNTEAFF.

J is TRBJ1-1 and V is TRBV18, with 11 nucleotides matching TRBD1. The CDR3 has 17 amino acids. Looked up from germline, CDR1 is KGHSH and CDR2 is LQKENI. Trimming at V came to 6 bases and at J to 1 base, leaving 10 bases not matched to a gene. The CDR3 protein is CASSRDRGASENTEAFF. In DNA, the CDR3 is TGTGCCAGCTCTAGGGACAGGGGGGCCTCCGAGAACACTGAAGCTTTCTTT.

V usage is TRBV30 and J usage is TRBJ2-1, with D perhaps matching TRBD2 (5 bases). The germline V gene encodes CDR1 GTSNPN and CDR2 SVGIG (reference sequence). V was clipped by 4 bases and J by 0 bases, with 10 bases between them. The CDR3 has 14 residues. CDR3 sequence: CAWMRVSSYNEQFF. The CDR3 DNA follows: TGTGCCTGGATGCGGGTCAGCTCCTACAATGAGCAGTTCTTC. Full variable domain (remainder filled in from reference TRBV30 and TRBJ2-1): SQTIHQWPATLVQPVGSPLSLECTVEGTSNPNLYWYRQAAGRGLQLLFYSVGIGQISSEVPQNLSASRPQDRQFILSSKKLLLSDSGFYLCAWMRVSSYNEQFFGPGTRLTVL.

This chain joins TRBV6-5 and TRBJ1-6; no reliable D call. With 10 bases removed from V and 16 bases from J, the gap between germline ends came to 23 bases. In germline, CDR1 is MNHEY, CDR2 SVGAGI. The CDR3 spans 13 residues. CDR3 amino acids: CAIEDSYLGSLHF. DNA for the CDR3: TGTGCCATCGAGGACTCTTATTTGGGTTCTCTCCACTTT.

The rearrangement joins TRBV7-9 to TRBJ1-1; TRBD1 agrees at 8 bases. This CDR3 contains 18 residues. The trim removed 4 bases at V and 10 bases at J, leaving 23 bases unmatched. Germline CDR1 SEHNR, CDR2 FQNEAQ (reference sequence). In DNA form, the CDR3 reads TGTGCCAGCAGCTCGCTCAGGGGATCAGGGGGCGGATTAAATCGAGCTTTCTTT. Residues: CASSSLRGSGGGLNRAFF.

The V gene is TRBV30, the J gene TRBJ2-3; 13 positions agree with TRBD2. CDR1 and CDR2 from the germline V gene are GTSNPN and SVGIG (reference sequence). The CDR3 totals 16 residues. V gave up 0 bases and J gave up 6 bases; unmatched junction bases: 6. The CDR3 region has the DNA TGTGCCTGGAGTGTACTAGCGGGGGGGCCTTGGGATACGCAGTATTTT. This translates into CAWSVLAGGPWDTQYF. Variable domain in full (rest from reference TRBV30 and TRBJ2-3): SQTIHQWPATLVQPVGSPLSLECTVEGTSNPNLYWYRQAAGRGLQLLFYSVGIGQISSEVPQNLSASRPQDRQFILSSKKLLLSDSGFYLCAWSVLAGGPWDTQYFGPGTRLTVL.

The chain couples TRBV19 to TRBJ2-1; maybe TRBD2 (6 bases). The germline V gene has CDR1 LNHDA and CDR2 SQIVND (reference sequence). V lost 4 bases and J 4 bases, leaving 14 bases between the germline ends. The length of the CDR3 is 15 residues. The CDR3 here is CASSTLGGVYNEQFF. The CDR3 DNA is TGTGCCAGTAGTACTCTCGGGGGAGTATACAATGAGCAGTTCTTC.

The chain uses TRBV4-3 and TRBJ1-3; the match to TRBD1 covers 10 bases. The germline CDR1 and CDR2 sequences are LGHNA and YSLEER. This CDR3 spans 15 amino acids. V lost 6 bases, J lost 4 bases, and 6 bases stayed unmatched. The CDR3, as DNA: TGCGCCAGCAGTAGGGACAGGGGTTACGGAAACACCATATATTTT. This codes for CASSRDRGYGNTIYF.

The V call is TRBV5-1, the J call TRBJ2-7; D might be TRBD2 (5 bases). Per the germline V gene, CDR1 is SGHRS and CDR2 is YFSETQ. The CDR3 has 13 residues. V was trimmed by 6 bases and J by 0 bases, leaving 10 bases between them. The CDR3 sequence: CASKRQNSYEQYF. CDR3 coding DNA: TGCGCCAGCAAGCGGCAGAACTCCTACGAGCAGTACTTC.

This chain connects TRBV7-3 to TRBJ1-1, with a tentative D call TRBD1 (5 bases). The ends were cut back, 1 base at V and 1 base at J, with 25 bases in the middle. From germline, CDR1 is SGHTA and CDR2 FQGTGA. The CDR3 contains 20 residues. Here the CDR3 DNA reads TGTGCCAGCAGCTTAAGGGCCCGGGCAGGGATCCTCGCAGGGAACACTGAAGCTTTCTTT. It yields the protein CASSLRARAGILAGNTEAFF.

The chain employs TRBV7-3 and TRBJ2-1; maybe TRBD1 (5 bases). This CDR3 comprises 14 residues. V lost 2 bases and J lost 7, with 12 bases in between. Germline CDR1 SGHTA, CDR2 FQGTGA. DNA for the CDR3: TGTGCCAGCAGCTTAGGGGCTAGGTCAAATGAGCAGTTCTTC. Amino acid sequence: CASSLGARSNEQFF.

This chain connects TRBV11-2 to TRBJ1-2; D uncertain. The germline gives CDR1 SGHAT, CDR2 FQNNGV. Trimming removed 1 base from V and 2 bases from J, with 5 bases in between. This CDR3 spans 13 amino acids. CDR3 loop: CASSLGLNYGYTF. The CDR3 DNA sequence: TGTGCCAGCAGCTTAGGTCTCAACTATGGCTACACCTTC.

This clone was observed once. V and J are TRBV7-3 and TRBJ1-4, with 9 bases that match TRBD1. The J segment lost 5 bases and the V segment lost 6 bases, leaving 7 bases of the junction unmatched. The germline gives CDR1 SGHTA, CDR2 FQGTGA. The CDR3 sequence is 15 residues long. CDR3 protein: CASSPRGTGNEKLFF. Written as DNA, the CDR3 is TGTGCCAGCAGTCCTCGAGGGACAGGGAATGAAAAACTGTTTTTT. The variable domain in full, completed from reference TRBV7-3 and TRBJ1-4, reads GAGVSQTPSNKVTEKGKYVELRCDPISGHTALYWYRQSLGQGPEFLIYFQGTGAADDSGLPNDRFFAVRPEGSVSTLKIQRTERGDSAVYLCASSPRGTGNEKLFFGSGTQLSVL.

With respect to this clone: This same CDR3 is encoded by further DNA sequences in the sample. V is TRBV4-3 and J is TRBJ1-5; TRBD1 is a possible D gene (5 bases). The V and J ends lost 0 bases and 4 bases respectively, with 7 bases between them. Germline V lookup: CDR1 LGHNA, CDR2 YSLEER. CDR3 length: 14 amino acids. As DNA, the CDR3 is TGCGCCAGCAGCCAAGATCGGGGGAATCAGCCCCAGCATTTT. This encodes CASSQDRGNQPQHF.

J is TRBJ1-4 and V is TRBV5-5, with D hard to call. The CDR3 spans 13 residues. Germline lookup yields CDR1 SGHKS and CDR2 YYEKEE (reference sequence). Trimming shortened V by 6 bases and J by 7 bases, and 13 bases separated the two germline ends. Written as DNA, the CDR3 is TGTGCCAGCACCCAACGTACGGGTGAAAAACTGTTTTTT. Its translation is CASTQRTGEKLFF.